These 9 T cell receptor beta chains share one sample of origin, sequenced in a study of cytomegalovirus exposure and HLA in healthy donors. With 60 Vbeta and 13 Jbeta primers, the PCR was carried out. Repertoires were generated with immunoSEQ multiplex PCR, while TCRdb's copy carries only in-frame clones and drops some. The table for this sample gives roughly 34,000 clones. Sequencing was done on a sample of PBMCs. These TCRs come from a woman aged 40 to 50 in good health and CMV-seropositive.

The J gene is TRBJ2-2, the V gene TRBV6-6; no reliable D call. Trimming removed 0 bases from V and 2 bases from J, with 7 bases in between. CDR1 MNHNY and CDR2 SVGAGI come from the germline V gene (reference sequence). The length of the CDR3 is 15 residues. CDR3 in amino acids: CASSYSRRNTGELFF. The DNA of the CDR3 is TGTGCCAGCAGTTACTCTAGGAGAAACACCGGGGAGCTGTTTTTT.

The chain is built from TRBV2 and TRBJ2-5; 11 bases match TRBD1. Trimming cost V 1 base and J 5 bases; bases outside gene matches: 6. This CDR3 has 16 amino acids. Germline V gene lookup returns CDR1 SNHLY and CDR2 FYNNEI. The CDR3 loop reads CASSEELGTGGETQYF. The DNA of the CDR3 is TGTGCCAGCAGTGAAGAGCTTGGGACAGGGGGGGAGACCCAGTACTTC. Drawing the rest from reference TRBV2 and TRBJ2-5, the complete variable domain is EPEVTQTPSHQVTQMGQEVILRCVPISNHLYFYWYRQILGQKVEFLVSFYNNEISEKSEIFDDQFSVERPDGSNFTLKIRSTKLEDSAMYFCASSEELGTGGETQYFGPGTRLLVL.

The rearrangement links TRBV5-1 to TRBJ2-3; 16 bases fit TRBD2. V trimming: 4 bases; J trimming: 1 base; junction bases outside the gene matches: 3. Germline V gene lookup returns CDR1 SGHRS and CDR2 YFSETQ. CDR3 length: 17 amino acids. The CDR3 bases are TGCGCCAGCAGCCCCGGGACTAGCGGGAGGGGCACAGATACGCAGTATTTT. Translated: CASSPGTSGRGTDTQYF.

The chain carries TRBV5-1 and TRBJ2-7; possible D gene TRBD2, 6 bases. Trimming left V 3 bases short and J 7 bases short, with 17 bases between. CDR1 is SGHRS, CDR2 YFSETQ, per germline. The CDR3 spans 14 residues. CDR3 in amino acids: CASSWGDPAGEQYF. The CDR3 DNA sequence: TGCGCCAGCAGCTGGGGGGACCCAGCGGGTGAGCAGTACTTC.

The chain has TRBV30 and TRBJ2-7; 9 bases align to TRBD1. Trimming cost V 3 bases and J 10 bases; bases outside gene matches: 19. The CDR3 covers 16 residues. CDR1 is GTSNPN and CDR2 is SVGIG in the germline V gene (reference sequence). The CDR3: CAWSLHTPGQGGRQYF. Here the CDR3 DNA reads TGTGCCTGGAGCCTACACACACCGGGACAGGGTGGTAGACAGTACTTC.

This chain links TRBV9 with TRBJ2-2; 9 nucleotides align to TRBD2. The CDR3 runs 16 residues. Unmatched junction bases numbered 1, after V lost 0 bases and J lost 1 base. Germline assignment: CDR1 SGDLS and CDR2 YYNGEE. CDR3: CASSVGAGGNTGELFF. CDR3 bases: TGTGCCAGCAGCGTAGGAGCGGGAGGGAACACCGGGGAGCTGTTTTTT.

CDR3 bases: TGCGCCAGCAGCCAAGTCCCGGGACTGGTATCCTACGAGCAGTACTTC. Its protein is CASSQVPGLVSYEQYF. The chain recombines TRBV4-1 with TRBJ2-5; D might be TRBD2 (6 bases). TRBJ2-7 explains the end of the DNA better; the J call may be wrong. The CDR3 length is 16 residues. The germline CDR1 and CDR2 sequences are MGHRA and YSYEKL.

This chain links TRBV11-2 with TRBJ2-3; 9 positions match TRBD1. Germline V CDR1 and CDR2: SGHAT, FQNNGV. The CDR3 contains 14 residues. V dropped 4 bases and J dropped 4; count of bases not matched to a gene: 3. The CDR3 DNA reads TGTGCCAGCAGCTCGGACAGGGGCGCAGATACGCAGTATTTT. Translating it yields CASSSDRGADTQYF.

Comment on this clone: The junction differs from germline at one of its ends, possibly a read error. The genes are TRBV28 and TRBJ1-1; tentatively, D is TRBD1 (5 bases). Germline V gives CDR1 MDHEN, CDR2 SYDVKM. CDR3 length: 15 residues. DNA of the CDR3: TGTGCCAGCAGCTTATATGGGGGGTTCGGCCGAGAAGCTTTCTTT. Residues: CASSLYGGFGREAFF.